This T cell receptor beta chain was observed in a study of molecular identifiers for immune sequencing clone quantification. Study-wide context: Four of five splits of RNA from approximately 20,000 or 98,000 naive CD8 cells were sequenced in replicates. Regarding the study as a whole: A single cell's spiked Jurkat TCR RNA was reportedly detectable among about a million naive cells. A shared barcode on identical TCR molecules could lead to underestimated sizes for highly expanded clones.

The authors sorted naive CD8 T cells as CD8+CD4-CCR7+CD45RA+. TCRdb re-derived calls from the PCR reads in MiXCR, one entry per CDR3 protein. The data contain 40,000 to 65,000 distinct CDR3 sequences, about a third of them singletons. In this sample, this clonotype turned up once. Its antigen is unidentified. A much larger clone is a single base away; this may be a read error. The germline V and J ends were trimmed by 6 bases and 8 bases, with 16 bases remaining between them. CDR1 and CDR2 (germline): MNHEY, SVGAGI. The CDR3 runs to 13 residues. This TCR was recovered from a human donor in good health. Some libraries in this study had Jurkat cell RNA spiked in. The sequencing sample was made of naive CD8+ T cells from blood, with Jurkat cell RNA spiked in. Subset defined: FACS-sorted CD8+CD4-CCR7+CD45RA+ naive T cells. J is TRBJ1-1 and V is TRBV6-5, with D tentatively TRBD1 (6 bases). Here the CDR3 DNA reads TGTGCCAGCAGGGCCACAGGGACCCCGGAAGCTTTCTTT. As protein: CASRATGTPEAFF.